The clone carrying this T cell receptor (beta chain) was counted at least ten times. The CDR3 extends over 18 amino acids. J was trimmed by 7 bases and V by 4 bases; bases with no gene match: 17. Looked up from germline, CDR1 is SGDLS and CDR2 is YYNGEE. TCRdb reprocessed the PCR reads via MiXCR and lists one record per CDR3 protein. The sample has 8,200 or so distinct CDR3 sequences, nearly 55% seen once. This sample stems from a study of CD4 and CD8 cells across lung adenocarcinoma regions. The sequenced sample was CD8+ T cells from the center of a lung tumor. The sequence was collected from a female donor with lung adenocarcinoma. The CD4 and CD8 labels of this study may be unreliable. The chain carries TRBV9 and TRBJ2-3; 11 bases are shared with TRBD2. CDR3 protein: CASSFGLAGGPSANTQYF. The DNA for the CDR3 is TGTGCCAGCAGCTTCGGGCTAGCGGGGGGTCCATCCGCGAATACGCAGTATTTT.